Shown below are 21 T cell receptor beta chains from a single sample sequenced in a study of blood T cell repertoires in COVID-19. Libraries were prepared by immunoSEQ multiplex PCR; TCRdb keeps only in-frame clonotypes and omits some of them. The repertoire holds around 46,000 clones, approximately 87% seen once, with about 2% in the top ten. The sequenced material came from peripheral blood. The receptor source for this set is a woman aged 80 or older with COVID-19, enrolled during active disease.

The gene calls are TRBV2 and TRBJ1-5; a possible D gene is TRBD1 (5 bases). Trimming pared 3 bases from V and 6 bases from J, leaving 12 bases between. CDR3 length: 14 residues. Germline lookup yields CDR1 SNHLY and CDR2 FYNNEI. CDR3 coding DNA: TGTGCCAGCAGTGATGGAGGGGCGGGTCAGCCCCAGCATTTT. This encodes CASSDGGAGQPQHF.

This chain uses TRBV3-1 (or the pseudogene TRBV3-2) with TRBJ1-2; D remains ambiguous. The CDR3 has 13 residues. CDR1 and CDR2 (germline): LGHDT, YNNKEL (reference sequence). V lost 4 bases and J lost 3, with 9 bases in between. The CDR3: CASSPSYYYGYTF. CDR3 DNA sequence: TGTGCCAGCAGCCCGAGCTACTACTATGGCTACACCTTC.

CDR3 sequence (DNA): TGTGCCAGCAGCTTAGGAGGGAGTCGGACTAATGAAAAACTGTTTTTT. As protein: CASSLGGSRTNEKLFF. This chain uses TRBV7-9 with TRBJ1-4; D unclear. Looked up from germline, CDR1 is SEHNR and CDR2 is FQNEAQ (reference sequence). This CDR3 region has 16 residues. V was shortened by 1 base and J by 2 bases, with 11 bases between the two germline ends. The whole variable domain, remainder taken from reference TRBV7-9 and TRBJ1-4, is DTGVSQNPRHKITKRGQNVTFRCDPISEHNRLYWYRQTLGQGPEFLTYFQNEAQLEKSRLLSDRFSAERPKGSFSTLEIQRTEQGDSAMYLCASSLGGSRTNEKLFFGSGTQLSVL.

The chain combines TRBV10-3 with TRBJ2-1, with D possibly TRBD2 on 7 matching bases. Germline CDR1 ENHRY, CDR2 SYGVKD. V gave up 4 bases and J gave up 3 bases, with 19 bases separating them. CDR3 length: 17 amino acids. Written as DNA, the CDR3 is TGTGCCATCAGTGGGTCGGTAGGGGGGGGCCACTACAATGAGCAGTTCTTC. The encoded protein is CAISGSVGGGHYNEQFF.

The chain carries TRBV18 and TRBJ2-5; the D gene is possibly TRBD1 (7 bases). The germline gives CDR1 KGHSH, CDR2 LQKENI. V lost 4 bases and J lost 4, with 10 bases in between. The CDR3 is 13 residues long. CDR3 in DNA: TGTGCCAGCTCACGACAGGGAGGAGAGACCCAGTACTTC. Protein: CASSRQGGETQYF.

The chain couples TRBV5-1 to TRBJ2-3; the D gene is possibly TRBD1 (6 bases). Germline-derived CDR1 and CDR2 are SGHRS and YFSETQ. CDR3 length: 13 amino acids. V shed 3 bases and J shed 2 bases, with 7 bases lying between them. The DNA of the CDR3 is TGCGCCAGCAGCTGGACAGCCACAGATACGCAGTATTTT. Translated: CASSWTATDTQYF.

CDR3 coding DNA: TGTGCCAGCAGCCCCGACAACCTTAGCACAGATACGCAGTATTTT. Translated, it gives CASSPDNLSTDTQYF. The gene calls are TRBV7-9 and TRBJ2-3; D gene unclear. There are 15 residues in the CDR3. V was clipped by 5 bases and J by 0 bases, with 12 bases between them. CDR1 and CDR2 (germline): SEHNR, FQNEAQ (reference sequence).

This clone was picked up one time. This chain uses TRBV9 with TRBJ2-5, with 12 bases fitting TRBD2. V was pared by 0 bases and J by 5 bases, with 8 bases of the junction left unmatched. The CDR3 length is 17 residues. From germline, CDR1 is SGDLS and CDR2 YYNGEE. The chain's CDR3 is CASSVAPTSGSGETQYF. The CDR3 bases are TGTGCCAGCAGCGTAGCCCCGACTAGCGGGAGTGGGGAGACCCAGTACTTC.

The V gene is TRBV30, the J gene TRBJ2-7; 8 nucleotides match TRBD2. The CDR3 length is 16 residues. Germline lookup yields CDR1 GTSNPN and CDR2 SVGIG (reference sequence). Trimming took 4 bases from V and 2 from J; bases not matched to a gene: 13. CDR3 residues: CAWIPLGGGHAYEQYF. CDR3 coding DNA: TGTGCCTGGATCCCCCTGGGCGGGGGGCATGCCTACGAGCAGTACTTC. Full variable domain (remainder filled in from reference TRBV30 and TRBJ2-7): SQTIHQWPATLVQPVGSPLSLECTVEGTSNPNLYWYRQAAGRGLQLLFYSVGIGQISSEVPQNLSASRPQDRQFILSSKKLLLSDSGFYLCAWIPLGGGHAYEQYFGPGTRLTVT.

The chain recombines TRBV29-1 with TRBJ2-7; weak D call: TRBD1 (6 bases). Germline loops: CDR1 SQVTM, CDR2 ANQGSEA. The CDR3 totals 11 residues. V lost 7 bases and J 5 bases, leaving 12 bases between the germline ends. CDR3 nucleotides: TGCAGCGCCCGCAAGGGGGACGAGCAGTACTTC. Its protein product is CSARKGDEQYF.

V usage is TRBV10-3 and J usage is TRBJ2-2, with a possible D match to TRBD1 (6 bases). CDR3 length equals 15 residues. The germline V and J ends were trimmed by 5 bases and 2 bases, with 12 bases remaining between them. Germline V CDR1 and CDR2: ENHRY, SYGVKD. The CDR3 nucleotides read TGTGCCATCAGTCCAGGGGTCCCCAACACCGGGGAGCTGTTTTTT. This translates into CAISPGVPNTGELFF.

The chain has TRBV9 and TRBJ2-5, with 7 positions matching TRBD2. V lost 1 base, J lost 2 bases, and 5 bases stayed unmatched. In germline, CDR1 is SGDLS, CDR2 YYNGEE. CDR3 length: 15 residues. CDR3 coding DNA: TGTGCCAGCAGCGTATGGGAGGGGCCACAAGAGACCCAGTACTTC. Its translation is CASSVWEGPQETQYF.

V usage is TRBV19 and J usage is TRBJ2-5; the match to TRBD2 covers 12 bases. The germline CDR1 and CDR2 sequences are LNHDA and SQIVND (reference sequence). The V gene end was trimmed by 5 bases and the J gene end by 5 bases; junction bases not matched to a gene: 6. This CDR3 comprises 15 residues. The DNA of the CDR3 is TGTGCCAGTAGTCTAGCGGGAGGGCCTTTCGAGACCCAGTACTTC. This gives the protein CASSLAGGPFETQYF.

As regards this clone: The junction does not match germline at one end; this may be a read error. Here the CDR3 DNA reads TGTGCCAGCAGTGAAGGCGCAGGGGAAAGTTTT. Amino acid sequence: CASSEGAGESF. The chain carries TRBV2 and TRBJ1-5; perhaps TRBD1 as D (6 bases). This CDR3 spans 11 amino acids. CDR1 SNHLY and CDR2 FYNNEI come from the germline V gene.

This rearrangement joins TRBV3-1 (or the pseudogene TRBV3-2) to TRBJ2-5; 9 bases line up with TRBD1. Per germline, CDR1 LGHDT and CDR2 YNNKEL (reference sequence). Germline trimming cut 3 bases from V and 7 bases from J; bases unmatched to any gene: 3. The CDR3 totals 13 residues. The CDR3 protein is CASSQSTGGTQYF. DNA of the CDR3: TGTGCCAGCAGCCAGTCGACAGGGGGGACCCAGTACTTC.

This clone was recorded only once. At one end the junction does not follow the germline gene, possibly because of a read error. In nucleotides, the CDR3 is TGTGCTAGCAGCTTTAGCGGGGGAGTCCTTGGGACCCAGTACTTC. Translation gives CASSFSGGVLGTQYF. The chain combines TRBV7-7 with TRBJ2-5, with 9 nucleotides matching TRBD2. Germline V CDR1 and CDR2: SSHAT, FNYEAQ (reference sequence). The CDR3 runs to 15 residues.

This sequence joins TRBV12-3 or TRBV12-4 and TRBJ1-2; D ambiguous. CDR3 length: 13 amino acids. The V gene lost 7 bases and the J gene lost 3 bases, with 12 bases spanning the gap. The CDR3 DNA follows: TGTGCCAGCACCTTTATGCCGGACTATGGCTACACCTTC. Amino acid sequence: CASTFMPDYGYTF.

The V and J genes are TRBV3-1 (or the pseudogene TRBV3-2) and TRBJ2-5, with TRBD2 matching 9 bases. CDR1 and CDR2 from the germline V gene are LGHDT and YNNKEL (reference sequence). V was pared by 4 bases and J by 6 bases, with 3 bases of the junction left unmatched. The CDR3 totals 13 residues. This CDR3 is CASSPLAGKTQYF. The CDR3 DNA reads as TGTGCCAGCAGCCCCCTAGCGGGAAAGACCCAGTACTTC.

The chain is built from TRBV28 and TRBJ1-2; TRBD1 agrees at 10 bases. The germline V gene has CDR1 MDHEN and CDR2 SYDVKM. Trimming cost V 6 bases and J 4 bases; bases outside gene matches: 5. This CDR3 spans 14 amino acids. The CDR3 spells CASRTGGRSYGYTF. For the CDR3, the DNA is TGTGCCAGCAGGACAGGGGGCAGGTCCTATGGCTACACCTTC.

J is TRBJ1-3 and V is TRBV7-3; D remains ambiguous. The CDR3 length is 15 residues. V was clipped by 1 base and J by 0 bases, with 7 bases between them. In germline, CDR1 is SGHTA, CDR2 FQGTGA. The CDR3 region is CASSLIRGSGNTIYF. The DNA of the CDR3 is TGTGCCAGCAGCTTAATCAGAGGCTCTGGAAACACCATATATTTT.

The rearrangement joins TRBV14 to TRBJ2-1, with 9 bases fitting TRBD1. CDR1 is SGHDN and CDR2 is FVKESK in the germline V gene. V lost 4 bases, J lost 4 bases, and 8 bases stayed unmatched. This CDR3 contains 16 residues. CDR3 sequence: CASSPTQGAWYNEQFF. The CDR3 coding sequence is TGTGCCAGCAGCCCGACACAGGGGGCTTGGTACAATGAGCAGTTCTTC.